This T cell receptor beta chain was documented in a study of long-term antiretroviral therapy in people with HIV. A v3.0 immunoSEQ assay was performed at survey level. The protocol was immunoSEQ multiplex PCR, while the TCRdb copy is restricted to in-frame clones and leaves out a portion. The sample records 16,000 or so clones, over 70% being singletons. For this clone: What it binds is not known.

Study findings and constraints: Researchers lacked any data on ART adherence, viral resistance or therapy changes.

The TCR originated in a man between 40 and 49 years old with HIV. The material was unsorted PBMCs, obtained 2.1 years after starting antiretroviral therapy.

CDR3 nucleotides: TGCGCCAGCAGCTTGGGAAGCTCTGGGGCCAACGTCCTGACTTTC. As protein: CASSLGSSGANVLTF. The chain carries TRBV5-1 and TRBJ2-6; D gene uncertain. V lost 0 bases to trimming and J lost 0 bases, with 4 bases between them. CDR1 is SGHRS, CDR2 YFSETQ, per germline. CDR3 length: 15 residues.